These 30 T cell receptor beta chains were all obtained from the same sample, sequenced in a study of identical twins. TCRdb ran MiXCR on the 5' RACE reads and lists one entry per CDR3 protein. The table lists over 200,000 distinct CDR3 sequences, about 10% of them singletons. Sequenced material: memory T cells sorted from blood. The receptor set was obtained from a man in his forties or fifties in good health.

This clonotype was counted a few times. CDR3 coding DNA: TGTGCCAGCAGTTACGACAGGGGCCTATCACCCCTCCACTTT. This encodes CASSYDRGLSPLHF. V and J are TRBV6-5 and TRBJ1-6; 8 bases are a match to TRBD1. Germline CDR1 is MNHEY and CDR2 is SVGAGI. The length of the CDR3 is 14 residues. The ends lost 2 bases at V and 10 bases at J; junction bases unmatched: 4.

This clonotype was recorded a few times. The chain links TRBV5-1 to TRBJ1-4; the match to TRBD1 covers 8 bases. The V gene's germline CDR1 is SGHRS and CDR2 YFSETQ. The CDR3 totals 19 residues. The J segment lost 5 bases and the V segment lost 3 bases, leaving 18 bases of the junction unmatched. This CDR3 is CASSSPAGTGNIMNEKLFF. CDR3 sequence (DNA): TGCGCCAGCAGCTCTCCAGCCGGGACAGGAAATATTATGAATGAAAAACTGTTTTTT.

This clonotype was found a few times. V gene TRBV3-1 combines with J gene TRBJ2-1; 9 bases line up with TRBD2. Losses at the gene ends were 5 bases for V and 10 bases for J; bases not matched to a gene: 12. The CDR3 spans 15 residues. The germline gives CDR1 LGHDT, CDR2 YNNKEL (reference sequence). As DNA, the CDR3 is TGTGCCAGCAGCTCCAAGCGGGAGGCCTTTGTAGAGCAGTTCTTC. This translates into CASSSKREAFVEQFF.

The rearrangement links TRBV7-2 to TRBJ2-5; 8 positions agree with TRBD2. Germline assignment: CDR1 SGHTA and CDR2 FQGNSA. J lost 1 base, V lost 5 bases, and 3 bases had no gene match. The CDR3 sequence is 14 residues long. The chain's CDR3 is CASSRGGPQETQYF. CDR3 DNA sequence: TGTGCCAGCAGCCGGGGGGGGCCCCAAGAGACCCAGTACTTC.

This clonotype was counted ten times or more. This chain connects TRBV4-3 to TRBJ2-1, with D perhaps matching TRBD1 (7 bases). The CDR3 is 14 amino acids. The V end lost 4 bases, the J end lost 5 bases, and 12 bases lay between the germline ends. CDR1 is LGHNA, CDR2 YSLEER, per germline. The CDR3 DNA reads TGCGCCAGCAGCCGAGCAGGGGGGAACAATGAGCAGTTCTTC. It yields the protein CASSRAGGNNEQFF.

This clonotype was observed a handful of times. This chain connects TRBV6-2 or TRBV6-3 to TRBJ1-2; unclear D gene. From germline, CDR1 is MNHEY and CDR2 SVGEGT. The CDR3 runs 12 residues. V lost 4 bases and J 14 bases, leaving 17 bases between the germline ends. CDR3 nucleotides: TGTGCCAGCAGTTCGCAAAACAGACAAGGTACCTTC. Residues: CASSSQNRQGTF.

This clonotype came up many times. This chain links TRBV5-1 with TRBJ2-5, with D hard to call. This CDR3 contains 14 residues. Germline V CDR1 and CDR2: SGHRS, YFSETQ. V lost 0 bases to trimming and J lost 4 bases, with 10 bases between them. The CDR3 DNA follows: TGCGCCAGCAGCTTGGTTGGTTCTTCAGAGACCCAGTACTTC. Translating it yields CASSLVGSSETQYF.

This clonotype was detected many times. A junction boundary mismatches the germline segment, possibly from a read error. The V call is TRBV18, the J call TRBJ2-1, with a tentative D call TRBD1 (5 bases). CDR3 length equals 14 residues. Germline CDR1 KGHSH, CDR2 LQKENI. The CDR3 loop reads CASSPPQGLNEQLF. The DNA for the CDR3 is TGTGCCAGCTCACCACCTCAGGGCCTCAATGAGCAGCTCTTC.

The V and J genes are TRBV6-1 and TRBJ2-4; 13 nucleotides agree with TRBD2. V dropped 5 bases and J dropped 6; count of bases not matched to a gene: 4. Per the germline V gene, CDR1 is MNHNS and CDR2 is SASEGT. The CDR3 sequence is 15 residues long. The CDR3 DNA sequence: TGTGCCAGCAGTCGGACTAGCGGGAGAGGAAACATTCAGTACTTC. Translated, it gives CASSRTSGRGNIQYF.

J is TRBJ2-3 and V is TRBV18; 12 nucleotides agree with TRBD2. Trimming removed 3 bases from V and 0 bases from J; junction bases left unmatched: 7. The CDR3 consists of 18 residues. Per the germline V gene, CDR1 is KGHSH and CDR2 is LQKENI. Written as DNA, the CDR3 is TGTGCCAGCTCACCCCTTGGCGGGACTAGCGGGAGCACAGATACGCAGTATTTT. Translation: CASSPLGGTSGSTDTQYF.

This clonotype occurred a few times. The chain employs TRBV5-8 and TRBJ2-2; D is undetermined. The CDR3 is 14 residues long. Germline CDR1 SGHTS, CDR2 YDEGEE. V lost 4 bases to trimming and J lost 9 bases, with 16 bases between them. The CDR3 spells CASSLKRPARELFF. The CDR3 DNA reads TGTGCCAGCAGCCTCAAAAGACCCGCCCGGGAGCTGTTTTTT.

V is TRBV4-1 and J is TRBJ1-1; D gene ambiguous. CDR3 length: 14 residues. From germline, CDR1 is MGHRA and CDR2 YSYEKL. V was pared by 0 bases and J by 3 bases, with 8 bases between. CDR3 DNA: TGCGCCAGCAGCCAAGATCCTGCGGACACTGAAGCTTTCTTT. It codes for CASSQDPADTEAFF.

This clonotype was seen more than once but under ten times. J is TRBJ2-3 and V is TRBV7-2; 9 bases match TRBD2. The CDR3 is 14 residues long. J gave up 6 bases and V 3 bases, and 4 bases lay outside the gene matches. CDR1 and CDR2 from the germline V gene are SGHTA and FQGNSA. CDR3 in DNA: TGTGCCAGCAGCTTTGCGGGGGGGAGGGATACGCAGTATTTT. It yields the protein CASSFAGGRDTQYF.

There are many counts of this clonotype. A junction end diverges from the germline sequence, so it may reflect a read error. The J gene is TRBJ1-1, the V gene TRBV4-1; 9 bases fit TRBD1. The CDR3 extends over 14 amino acids. Germline loops: CDR1 MGHRA, CDR2 YSYEKL. The CDR3 nucleotides are TGTGCCAGCAGCCAGGGACAGGGATACACTGAAGCTTTCTTT. Protein product: CASSQGQGYTEAFF.

Regarding this clonotype: Its ends do not fully match the called genes, so a read error is possible. The chain couples TRBV20-1 to TRBJ1-1; no reliable D call. The CDR3 extends over 14 amino acids. Germline-derived CDR1 and CDR2 are DFQATT and SNEGSKA (reference sequence). CDR3 in amino acids: CSARRAHLNAEAFF. The DNA for the CDR3 is TGCAGTGCTAGAAGGGCACACCTGAACGCTGAAGCTTTCTTT.

The table lists this clonotype with a few counts. This chain links TRBV2 with TRBJ1-1; D may be TRBD1 (5 bases). Germline CDR1 is SNHLY and CDR2 is FYNNEI. CDR3 length: 14 residues. Between the trimmed V and J ends, which lost 3 bases and 6 bases, there was a span of 14 bases. The CDR3 nucleotides read TGTGCCAGCAGTGACGTACTAGACAGTGCTGAAGCTTTCTTT. Protein product: CASSDVLDSAEAFF. Based on the CDR3 plus reference TRBV2 and TRBJ1-1, the full variable domain is EPEVTQTPSHQVTQMGQEVILRCVPISNHLYFYWYRQILGQKVEFLVSFYNNEISEKSEIFDDQFSVERPDGSNFTLKIRSTKLEDSAMYFCASSDVLDSAEAFFGQGTRLTVV.

As for this clonotype: A much larger clone is a single base away; this may be a read error. J is TRBJ2-3 and V is TRBV5-5; TRBD2 matches at 7 bases. The V and J ends lost 5 bases and 5 bases, in that order; junction bases with no gene match: 11. Germline values: CDR1 SGHKS, CDR2 YYEKEE (reference sequence). CDR3 size: 15 residues. Here the CDR3 DNA reads TGTGCCAGCAGAAGCGGCGGGAGTTTCGGAGATACGCAGTATTTT. It encodes CASRSGGSFGDTQYF.

V and J are TRBV9 and TRBJ2-3; D is possibly TRBD1 (5 bases). In germline, CDR1 is SGDLS, CDR2 YYNGEE. Deletions cut 4 bases from V and 1 base from J, with 13 bases between. This CDR3 region has 15 residues. CDR3 sequence reads: CASSTRQTRTDTQYF. The CDR3 nucleotides are TGTGCCAGCAGCACCCGACAGACTCGCACAGATACGCAGTATTTT.

This clonotype was found a few times. The rearrangement joins TRBV7-2 to TRBJ1-4; TRBD1 aligns across 7 bases. V was pared by 5 bases and J by 4 bases, with 10 bases of the junction left unmatched. CDR3 length equals 16 residues. The germline V gene encodes CDR1 SGHTA and CDR2 FQGNSA. The DNA for the CDR3 is TGTGCCAGCAGCACGCAAGGGGGCTGGGGTAATGAAAAACTGTTTTTT. Translation: CASSTQGGWGNEKLFF. The full variable domain, in which reference TRBV7-2 and TRBJ1-4 provide the parts outside the CDR3, is GAGVSQSPSNKVTEKGKDVELRCDPISGHTALYWYRQSLGQGLEFLIYFQGNSAPDKSGLPSDRFSAERTGGSVSTLTIQRTQQEDSAVYLCASSTQGGWGNEKLFFGSGTQLSVL.

This clonotype was detected only a few times. The chain has TRBV2 and TRBJ2-5; the match to TRBD2 covers 8 bases. Germline-derived CDR1 and CDR2 are SNHLY and FYNNEI. The CDR3 spans 15 residues. J was trimmed by 10 bases and V by 4 bases; bases with no gene match: 14. The CDR3 reads CASSGSSAGARGQYF. CDR3 DNA sequence: TGTGCCAGCAGTGGCAGTTCAGCGGGGGCCCGGGGCCAGTACTTC.

The sample holds a few counts of this clonotype. V is TRBV6-2 or TRBV6-3 and J is TRBJ2-5; D unclear. CDR3 length: 11 residues. Germline CDR1 reads MNHEY; CDR2 reads SVGEGT. V dropped 5 bases and J dropped 3 bases, with 4 bases sitting between them. In DNA form, the CDR3 reads TGTGCCAGCAGTATGAAAGAGACCCAGTACTTC. It specifies CASSMKETQYF.

This clonotype showed up just a few times. The chain combines TRBV24-1 with TRBJ2-4; tentative D call: TRBD1 (5 bases). The length of the CDR3 is 14 residues. V was shortened by 5 bases and J by 7 bases, with 14 bases between the two germline ends. The germline CDR1 and CDR2 sequences are KGHDR and SFDVKD. The CDR3 loop reads CATSGGQGSNIQYF. The CDR3, as DNA: TGTGCCACCAGTGGAGGTCAGGGTAGCAACATTCAGTACTTC.

The sample holds many counts of this clonotype. The chain recombines TRBV12-3 or TRBV12-4 with TRBJ2-2, with D tentatively TRBD1 (5 bases). The V gene lost 5 bases and the J gene lost 3 bases, with 13 bases spanning the gap. The CDR3 extends over 15 amino acids. CDR3 DNA: TGTGCCAGCAGTACCTGGGAAGGGGACACCGGGGAGCTGTTTTTT. It yields the protein CASSTWEGDTGELFF.

This clonotype was detected many times. V usage is TRBV20-1 and J usage is TRBJ2-7, with D possibly matching TRBD2 (5 bases). The CDR3 runs to 13 residues. V was shortened by 3 bases and J by 5 bases, with 14 bases between the two germline ends. CDR1 is DFQATT and CDR2 is SNEGSKA in the germline V gene (reference sequence). This CDR3 reads CSASPVGVNEQYF. The DNA for the CDR3 is TGCAGTGCTAGCCCTGTGGGAGTAAACGAGCAGTACTTC.

The genes are TRBV28 and TRBJ2-7; 11 bases fit TRBD1. V dropped 3 bases and J dropped 4; count of bases not matched to a gene: 5. Germline V gene sequence: CDR1 MDHEN, CDR2 SYDVKM. The CDR3 has 15 amino acids. The CDR3 sequence is CASSFLDRGQYEQYF. CDR3 nucleotides: TGTGCCAGCAGTTTCTTGGACAGGGGGCAGTACGAGCAGTACTTC.

CDR3 protein: CASSQDRPGQSGELFF. In nucleotides, the CDR3 is TGTGCCAGCAGCCAAGACCGCCCCGGACAGTCCGGGGAGCTGTTTTTT. This rearrangement joins TRBV4-2 to TRBJ2-2; the D gene is possibly TRBD1 (6 bases). V shed 0 bases and J shed 6 bases, with 14 bases lying between them. CDR3 length equals 16 residues. Germline values: CDR1 LGHNA, CDR2 YNFKEQ.

The chain links TRBV28 to TRBJ1-5, with D perhaps matching TRBD1 (5 bases). The germline V gene encodes CDR1 MDHEN and CDR2 SYDVKM. CDR3 length: 13 amino acids. V was clipped by 5 bases and J by 7 bases, with 12 bases between them. CDR3: CASSPGTRQPQHF. The DNA of the CDR3 is TGTGCCAGCAGTCCCGGGACGAGACAGCCCCAGCATTTT.

This clonotype was observed at least ten times. V and J are TRBV27 and TRBJ1-5; D is unresolved. CDR3 length: 14 residues. Germline CDR1 reads MNHEY; CDR2 reads SMNVEV (reference sequence). The V and J ends lost 2 bases and 7 bases respectively, with 12 bases between them. CDR3 DNA: TGTGCCAGCAGTTTAGGCAGGATCGGCCAGCCCCAGCATTTT. Protein sequence: CASSLGRIGQPQHF.

This clonotype came up a few times. V gene TRBV7-2 combines with J gene TRBJ2-4; D perhaps matches TRBD1 (6 bases). CDR1 SGHTA and CDR2 FQGNSA come from the germline V gene. The CDR3 has 11 amino acids. V was trimmed by 4 bases and J by 11 bases, leaving 9 bases between them. CDR3 DNA: TGTGCCAGCAGCTCGACAGGTCTTCAGTACTTC. This translates into CASSSTGLQYF.

V gene TRBV12-3 or TRBV12-4 combines with J gene TRBJ2-2, with no clear D. The V and J ends lost 3 bases and 7 bases respectively, with 12 bases between them. The CDR3 has 14 residues. The CDR3 sequence is CASSFKVGGGELFF. The CDR3, as DNA: TGTGCCAGCAGTTTTAAAGTCGGTGGCGGGGAGCTGTTTTTT.